This T cell receptor beta chain was found in a study of spatial heterogeneity in lung cancer. Study in general: More than eight raw reads, on average, carried each unique TCR and UMI combination.

General study points: Ubiquitous and regional expanded TCR counts mirrored ubiquitous and regional nonsynonymous mutation counts, respectively. In tumors, expanded intratumoral alpha and beta TCR counts tracked mutation counts.

Each TCR cDNA molecule bore a unique molecular identifier. TCRdb called the 5' RACE reads again in MiXCR, with one record for every CDR3 protein. This sample has about 3,900 distinct CDR3 sequences, with about 10% found just once. This sample's time point: sample taken at primary tumor resection. The donor group consisted of roughly 76 patients who had untreated, early-stage non-small cell lung cancer. Remarks on this clonotype: Its matching antigen is unknown. A read error may explain this, as a much larger clone is one base away.

The sequence came from a male donor with early-stage non-small cell lung cancer. The sequencing used lung tumor tissue, collected at surgery.

This CDR3 is CASSLAGACEQYF. CDR3 DNA sequence: TGCGCCAGCAGCTTGGCCGGGGCATGCGAGCAGTACTTC. The chain joins TRBV5-1 to TRBJ2-7; D could derive from TRBD1 or TRBD2 (5 bases each). The V end lost 0 bases, the J end lost 6 bases, and 10 bases lay between the germline ends. The CDR3 spans 13 residues. Germline values: CDR1 SGHRS, CDR2 YFSETQ.